Sequencing of this T cell receptor beta chain was carried out in a study of CD8 T cells in ankylosing spondylitis. With respect to this clonotype: The antigen is undetermined.

The CDR3 runs to 13 residues. Germline assignment: CDR1 SNHLY and CDR2 FYNNEI. V was cut by 5 bases and J by 5 bases, with 9 bases left in between. Study outcomes and limitations: Some of the motif variants had earlier been found in reactive arthritis patients' fluid and blood. Matched ankylosing spondylitis synovial fluid reportedly contained a significantly enriched population of disease-linked clones. It appeared that ankylosing spondylitis blood was characterized by a TCR beta motif of about 8 highly homologous variants.

Using its own MiXCR run on the 5' RACE reads, TCRdb lists one record per CDR3 protein. The data contain 500,000 to 550,000 distinct CDR3 sequences, 12% of them seen just once; the ten biggest clones take up around 6.8%. The specimen sequenced was blood, either unsorted or a sorted T cell fraction (not recorded which). This TCR derives from a male donor with ankylosing spondylitis. V and J are TRBV2 and TRBJ2-2; D is uncertain. CDR3 nucleotide sequence: TGTGCCAGCAGTTCCTACCCGACCGGGGAGCTGTTTTTT. It encodes CASSSYPTGELFF. Using reference TRBV2 and TRBJ2-2 for the parts outside the CDR3, the full variable domain is EPEVTQTPSHQVTQMGQEVILRCVPISNHLYFYWYRQILGQKVEFLVSFYNNEISEKSEIFDDQFSVERPDGSNFTLKIRSTKLEDSAMYFCASSSYPTGELFFGEGSRLTVL.